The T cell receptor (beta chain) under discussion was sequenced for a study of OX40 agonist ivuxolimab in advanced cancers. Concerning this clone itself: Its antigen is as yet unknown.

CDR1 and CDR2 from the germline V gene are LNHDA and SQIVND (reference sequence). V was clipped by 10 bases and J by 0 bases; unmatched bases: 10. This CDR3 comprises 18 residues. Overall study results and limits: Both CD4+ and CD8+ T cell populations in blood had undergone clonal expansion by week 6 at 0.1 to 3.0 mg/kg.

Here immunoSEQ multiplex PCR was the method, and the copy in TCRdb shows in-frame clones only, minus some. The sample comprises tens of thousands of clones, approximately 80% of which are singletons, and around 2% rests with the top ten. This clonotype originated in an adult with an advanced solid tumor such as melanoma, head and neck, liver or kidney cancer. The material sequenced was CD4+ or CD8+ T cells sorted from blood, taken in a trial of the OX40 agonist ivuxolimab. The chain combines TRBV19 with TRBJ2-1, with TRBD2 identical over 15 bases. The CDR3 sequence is CATRVGLAGGNSYNEQFF. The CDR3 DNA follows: TGTGCCACCCGAGTTGGACTAGCGGGAGGGAACTCCTACAATGAGCAGTTCTTC.